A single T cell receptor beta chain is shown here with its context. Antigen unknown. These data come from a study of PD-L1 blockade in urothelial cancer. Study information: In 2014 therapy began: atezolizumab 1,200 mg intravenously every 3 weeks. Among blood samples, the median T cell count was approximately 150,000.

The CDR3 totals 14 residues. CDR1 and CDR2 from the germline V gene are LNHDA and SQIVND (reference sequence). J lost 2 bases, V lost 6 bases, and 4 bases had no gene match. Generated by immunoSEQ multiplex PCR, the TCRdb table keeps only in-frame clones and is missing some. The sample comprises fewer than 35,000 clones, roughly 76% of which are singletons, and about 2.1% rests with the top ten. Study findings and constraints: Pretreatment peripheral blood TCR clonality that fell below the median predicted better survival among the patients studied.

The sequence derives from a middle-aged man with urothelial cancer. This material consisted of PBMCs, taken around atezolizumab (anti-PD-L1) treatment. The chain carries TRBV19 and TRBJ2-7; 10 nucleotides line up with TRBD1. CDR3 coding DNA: TGTGCCAGTAGCCCGGACAGGGGGACCTACGAGCAGTACTTC. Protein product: CASSPDRGTYEQYF. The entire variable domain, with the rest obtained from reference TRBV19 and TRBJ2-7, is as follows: DGGITQSPKYLFRKEGQNVTLSCEQNLNHDAMYWYRQDPGQGLRLIYYSQIVNDFQKGDIAEGYSVSREKKESFPLTVTSAQKNPTAFYLCASSPDRGTYEQYFGPGTRLTVT.